This T cell receptor beta chain derives from a study of OX40 agonist ivuxolimab in advanced cancers. Study-level information: Across the patients, intravenous ivuxolimab was delivered every 2 weeks at 0.01 to 10 mg/kg. Patients treated during dose escalation were battling hepatocellular carcinoma, melanoma, renal cell or head and neck cancer. Overall study results and limits: More expanded clones were seen, on average, in CD8+ T cells than in CD4+.

As regards this clone: Its antigen is unidentified.

The junction had 10 bases not matched to a gene; V was cut back by 5 bases and J by 6 bases. CDR3 length: 14 amino acids. CDR1 is SGHTA, CDR2 FQGTGA, per germline. Using immunoSEQ multiplex PCR, the repertoire was profiled, and TCRdb retains in-frame clones only, with some absent. The sample consists of 50,000 to 70,000 clones, about 80% of them appearing once. The rearrangement uses TRBV7-3 and TRBJ2-7, with 7 bases lining up with TRBD1. The TCR sequence derives from an adult with an advanced solid tumor such as melanoma, head and neck, liver or kidney cancer. The sample consisted of CD4+ or CD8+ T cells sorted from blood, taken in a trial of the OX40 agonist ivuxolimab. Here the CDR3 reads CASSISGTVPEQYF. The CDR3 bases are TGTGCCAGCAGCATCTCCGGGACAGTTCCCGAGCAGTACTTC.